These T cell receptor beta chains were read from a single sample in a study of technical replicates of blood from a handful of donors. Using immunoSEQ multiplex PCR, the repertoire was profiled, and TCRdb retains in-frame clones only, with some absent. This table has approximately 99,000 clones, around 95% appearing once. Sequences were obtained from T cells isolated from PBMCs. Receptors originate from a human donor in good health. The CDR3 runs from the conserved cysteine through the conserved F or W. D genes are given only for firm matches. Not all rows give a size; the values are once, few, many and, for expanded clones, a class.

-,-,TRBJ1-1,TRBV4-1,TGCGCCAGCAGCCAAGAGGGTAGCGGGAACACTGAAGCTTTCTTT,CASSQEGSGNTEAFF
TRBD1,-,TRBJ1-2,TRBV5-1,TGCGCCAGCAGCTTGGATAGGGGGCGCGGCTACACCTTC,CASSLDRGRGYTF
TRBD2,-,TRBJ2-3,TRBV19,TGTGCCAGTAGTCTGGGCGGGGGGGGCACAGATACGCAGTATTTT,CASSLGGGGTDTQYF
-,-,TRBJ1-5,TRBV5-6,TGTGCCAGCAGCTTGAACGAGGCCTTCGGTTTCAATCAGCCCCAGCATTTT,CASSLNEAFGFNQPQHF
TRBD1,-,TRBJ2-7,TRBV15,TGTGCCACCAGCAGCTCGCCGGGACAGGGCTCCTACGAGCAGTACTTC,CATSSSPGQGSYEQYF
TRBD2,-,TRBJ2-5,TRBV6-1,TGTGCCAGCAGTGGGCTAGCGGCCCTAACAGAGACCCAGTACTTC,CASSGLAALTETQYF
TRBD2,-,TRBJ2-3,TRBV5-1,TGCGCCAGCAACCCCGGGGGGACTAGCACAGATACGCAGTATTTT,CASNPGGTSTDTQYF
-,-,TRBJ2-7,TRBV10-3,TGTGCCATCAGTGAACCACCGTCCGGGACACGCTACGAGCAGTACTTC,CAISEPPSGTRYEQYF
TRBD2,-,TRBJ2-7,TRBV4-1,TGCGCCAGCAGCCGCCAGAGCGGGATGCCTTTCTCCTACGAGCAGTACTTC,CASSRQSGMPFSYEQYF
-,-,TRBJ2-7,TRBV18,TGTGCCAGCTCACCCTCGGACAGCTACTACGAGCAGTACTTC,CASSPSDSYYEQYF
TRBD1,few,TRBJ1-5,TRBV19,TGTGCCAGTACCCCACAGACAGGGGCCGATAATCAGCCCCAGCATTTT,CASTPQTGADNQPQHF
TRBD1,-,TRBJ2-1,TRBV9,TGTGCCAGCAGCGTAGAAGAGGGGACAGGGGGCTACAATGAGCAGTTCTTC,CASSVEEGTGGYNEQFF
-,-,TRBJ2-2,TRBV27,TGTGCCAGCGGGCAGCCTATTGGGGAGCTGTTTTTT,CASGQPIGELFF
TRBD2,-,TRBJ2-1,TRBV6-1,TGTGCCAGCAGTGTGAGTCTAGCGGGAGCCTACAATGAGCAGTTCTTC,CASSVSLAGAYNEQFF
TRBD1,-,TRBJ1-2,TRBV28,TGTGCCAGCAGTTCTTATTCTTCCGGACAGGTCAACTATGGCTACACCTTC,CASSSYSSGQVNYGYTF
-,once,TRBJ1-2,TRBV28,TGTGCCAGCAGTTTAATACAGCTTGTGAATGGCTACACCTTC,CASSLIQLVNGYTF
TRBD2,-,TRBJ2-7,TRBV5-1,TGCGCCAGCAGCGGTATCCTAGCGGGGTATAACTCCTACGAGCAGTACTTC,CASSGILAGYNSYEQYF
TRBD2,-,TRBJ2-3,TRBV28,TGTGCCAGCAGTTTAGAACGGGGGGGCTGGGGTACGCAGTATTTT,CASSLERGGWGTQYF
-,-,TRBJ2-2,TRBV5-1,TGCGCCAGCAGCTTGGCCGGGGACACCGGGGAGCTGTTTTTT,CASSLAGDTGELFF
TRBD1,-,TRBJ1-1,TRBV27,TGTGCCAGCGGTACAGGGGTTACTGAAGCTTTCTTT,CASGTGVTEAFF
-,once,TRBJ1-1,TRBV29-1,TGCAGCGTTGAACAGGGGCGCACTGAAGCTTTCTTT,CSVEQGRTEAFF
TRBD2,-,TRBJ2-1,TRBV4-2,TGTGCCAGCAGCCAATCTGGCTCGGGACTAGCGGGAATCAATGAGCAGTTCTTC,CASSQSGSGLAGINEQFF
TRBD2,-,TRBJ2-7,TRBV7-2,TGTGCCAGCAGCTTAGGGAGTAGCGGGGCCTTAGAGCAGTACTTC,CASSLGSSGALEQYF
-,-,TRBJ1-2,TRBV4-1,TGCGCCAGCAGCCACCTCCAGCGAAAGGCTCCCGCGGACTATGGCTACACCTTC,CASSHLQRKAPADYGYTF
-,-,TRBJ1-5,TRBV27,TGTGCCAGCAGTTTATTTCTACCAGGCAATAGCAATCAGCCCCAGCATTTT,CASSLFLPGNSNQPQHF
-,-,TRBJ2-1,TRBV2,TGTGCCAGCAGTCTCACAGGGACCTACAATGAGCAGTTCTTC,CASSLTGTYNEQFF
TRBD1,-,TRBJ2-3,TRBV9,TGTGCCAGCAGCGTAGGGGACAGGGCCACAGATACGCAGTATTTT,CASSVGDRATDTQYF
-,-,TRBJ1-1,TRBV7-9,TGTGCCAGCAGAAGCGGCCGGGGGAAAGCTTTCTTT,CASRSGRGKAFF
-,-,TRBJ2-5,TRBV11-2,TGTGCCAGCAGCCTTTGGAGGGCAGGAGAGACCCAGTACTTC,CASSLWRAGETQYF
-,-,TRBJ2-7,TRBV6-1,TGTGCCAGCAGTGAATACAGCTCCTACGAGCAGTACTTC,CASSEYSSYEQYF
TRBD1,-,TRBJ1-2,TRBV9,TGTGCCAGCAGCGTAGACCGGGCAGGGGGAGGTAACTATGGCTACACCTTC,CASSVDRAGGGNYGYTF
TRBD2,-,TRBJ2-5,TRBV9,TGTGCCAGCAGCGGTACTAGCGTTGTCCAAGAGACCCAGTACTTC,CASSGTSVVQETQYF
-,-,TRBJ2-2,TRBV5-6,TGTGCCAGCAGCTTCGGACAGAACACCGGGGAGCTGTTTTTT,CASSFGQNTGELFF
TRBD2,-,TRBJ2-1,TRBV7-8,TGTGCCAGCAGCTTAGCAGGGTTAGCGGGCTACAATGAGCAGTTCTTC,CASSLAGLAGYNEQFF
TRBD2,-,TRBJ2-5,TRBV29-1,TGCAGCGTTGAAGATGGCCCGGTAGCGGGAGAACCTCAAGAGACCCAGTACTTC,CSVEDGPVAGEPQETQYF
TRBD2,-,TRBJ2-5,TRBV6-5,TGTGCCAGCAGCCCTAGCGGGGGCGCGCAAGAGACCCAGTACTTC,CASSPSGGAQETQYF
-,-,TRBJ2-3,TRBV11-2,TGTGCCAGCAGCTTAGAATCGGCAGGGACTAGCACAGATACGCAGTATTTT,CASSLESAGTSTDTQYF
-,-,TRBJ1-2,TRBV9,TGTGCCAGCAGCCCCCAGGTGGGGACACAGTCGCACTCAGCTAACTATGGCTACACCTTC,CASSPQVGTQSHSANYGYTF
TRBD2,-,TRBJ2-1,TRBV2,TGTGCCAGCAGTCCTGAAGGGCTAGCGGGAGTTAATCGTGAGCAGTTCTTC,CASSPEGLAGVNREQFF
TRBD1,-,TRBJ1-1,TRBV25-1,TGTGCCAGCAGTGGAAGAGAACAGGGGGCAGGAGGTATTGAAGCTTTCTTT,CASSGREQGAGGIEAFF
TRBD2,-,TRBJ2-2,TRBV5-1,TGCGCCGGACGTGCGGGGGGGAACACCGGGGAGCTGTTTTTT,CAGRAGGNTGELFF
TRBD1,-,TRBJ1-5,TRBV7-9,TGTGCCAGCAGCTACGGGACAGGGAGGAATCAGCCCCAGCATTTT,CASSYGTGRNQPQHF
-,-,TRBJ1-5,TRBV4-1,TGCGCCAGCAGCCAACCACAGGTTCGGGGCAATCAGCCCCAGCATTTT,CASSQPQVRGNQPQHF
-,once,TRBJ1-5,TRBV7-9,TGTGCCAGCAGCTCAATGTATAGCTCTGCTAATCAGCCCCAGCATTTT,CASSSMYSSANQPQHF
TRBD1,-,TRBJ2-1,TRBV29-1,TGCAGCTTCCTACAGGGGGGAAACAATGAGCAGTTCTTC,CSFLQGGNNEQFF